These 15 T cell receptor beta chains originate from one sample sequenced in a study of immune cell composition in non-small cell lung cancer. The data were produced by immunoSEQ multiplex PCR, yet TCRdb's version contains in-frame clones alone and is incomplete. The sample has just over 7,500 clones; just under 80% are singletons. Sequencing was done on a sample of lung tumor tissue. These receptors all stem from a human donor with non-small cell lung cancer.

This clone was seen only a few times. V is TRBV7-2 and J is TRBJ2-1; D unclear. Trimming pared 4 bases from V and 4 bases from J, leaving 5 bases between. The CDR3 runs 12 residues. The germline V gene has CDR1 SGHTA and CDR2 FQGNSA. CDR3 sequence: CASSSIYNEQFF. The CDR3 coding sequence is TGTGCCAGCAGCTCGATATACAATGAGCAGTTCTTC.

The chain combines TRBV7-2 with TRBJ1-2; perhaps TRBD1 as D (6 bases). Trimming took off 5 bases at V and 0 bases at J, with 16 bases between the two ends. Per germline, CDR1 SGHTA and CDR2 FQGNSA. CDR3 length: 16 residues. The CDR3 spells CASSANSGTTNYGYTF. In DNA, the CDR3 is TGTGCCAGCAGCGCAAATTCCGGGACAACTAACTATGGCTACACCTTC.

The CDR3 coding sequence is TGTGCCCCCGGGGACAGGGGCTATGGCTACACCTTC. Its protein product is CAPGDRGYGYTF. This chain links TRBV5-4 with TRBJ1-2, with TRBD1 matching over 10 bases. Trimming removed 10 bases from V and 4 bases from J; junction bases left unmatched: 4. The germline V gene has CDR1 SGHNT and CDR2 YYREEE (reference sequence). The CDR3 runs 12 residues.

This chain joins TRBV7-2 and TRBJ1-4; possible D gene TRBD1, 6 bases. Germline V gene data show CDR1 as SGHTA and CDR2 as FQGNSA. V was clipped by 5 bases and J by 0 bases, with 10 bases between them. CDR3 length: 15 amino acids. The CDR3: CASSTGQPTNEKLFF. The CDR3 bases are TGTGCCAGCAGCACTGGACAGCCAACTAATGAAAAACTGTTTTTT.

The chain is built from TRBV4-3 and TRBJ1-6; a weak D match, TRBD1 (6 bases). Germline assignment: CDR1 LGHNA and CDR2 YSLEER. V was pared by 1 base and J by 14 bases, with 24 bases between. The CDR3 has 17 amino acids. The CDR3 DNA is TGCGCCAGCAGCCAAGGAGGGGGGGCTTTTGGGGGCGGAACCCTCCACTTT. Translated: CASSQGGGAFGGGTLHF.

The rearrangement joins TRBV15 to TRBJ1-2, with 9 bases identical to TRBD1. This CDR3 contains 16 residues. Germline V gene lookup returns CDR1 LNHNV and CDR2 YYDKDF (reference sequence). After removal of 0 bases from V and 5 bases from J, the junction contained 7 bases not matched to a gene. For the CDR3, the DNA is TGTGCCACCAGCAGAGATGGGTGGGACAGGGCTTATGGCTACACCTTC. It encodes CATSRDGWDRAYGYTF.

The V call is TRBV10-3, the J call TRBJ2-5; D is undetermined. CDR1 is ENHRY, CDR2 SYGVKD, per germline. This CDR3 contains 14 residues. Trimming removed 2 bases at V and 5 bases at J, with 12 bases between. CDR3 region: CAISESGSGETQYF. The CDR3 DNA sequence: TGTGCCATCAGTGAGAGTGGGTCCGGGGAGACCCAGTACTTC.

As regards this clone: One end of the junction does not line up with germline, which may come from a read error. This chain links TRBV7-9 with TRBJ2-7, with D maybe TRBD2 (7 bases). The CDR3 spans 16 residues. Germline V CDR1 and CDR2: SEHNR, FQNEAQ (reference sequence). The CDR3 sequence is CASSQDLGGGYSEQYF. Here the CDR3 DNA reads TGCGCCAGCAGCCAAGATTTGGGGGGGGGCTACTCCGAGCAGTACTTC.

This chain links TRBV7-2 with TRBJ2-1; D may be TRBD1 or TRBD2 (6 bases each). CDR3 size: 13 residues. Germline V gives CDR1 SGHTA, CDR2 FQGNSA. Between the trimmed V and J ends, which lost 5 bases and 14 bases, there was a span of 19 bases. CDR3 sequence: CASSQNKGGSEFF. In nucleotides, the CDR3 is TGTGCCAGCAGCCAAAACAAGGGGGGATCGGAGTTCTTC.

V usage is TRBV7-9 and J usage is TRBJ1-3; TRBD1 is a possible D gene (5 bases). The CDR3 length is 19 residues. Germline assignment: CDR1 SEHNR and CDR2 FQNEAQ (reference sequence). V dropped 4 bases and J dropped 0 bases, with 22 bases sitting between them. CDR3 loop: CASSSLTDSSFLSGNTIYF. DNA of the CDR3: TGTGCCAGCAGCTCTTTAACTGACAGCTCTTTCCTCTCTGGAAACACCATATATTTT.

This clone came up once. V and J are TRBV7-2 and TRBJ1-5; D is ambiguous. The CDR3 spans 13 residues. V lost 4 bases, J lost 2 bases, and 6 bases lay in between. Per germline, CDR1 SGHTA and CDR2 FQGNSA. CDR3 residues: CASSSRGNQPQHF. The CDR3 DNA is TGTGCCAGCAGCTCAAGGGGCAATCAGCCCCAGCATTTT.

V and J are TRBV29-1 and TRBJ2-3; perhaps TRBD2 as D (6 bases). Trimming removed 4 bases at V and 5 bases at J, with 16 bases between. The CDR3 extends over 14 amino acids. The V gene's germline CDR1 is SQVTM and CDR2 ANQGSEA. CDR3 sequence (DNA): TGCAGCGTTGGTATGGGGGAGGTGGGAGATACGCAGTATTTT. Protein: CSVGMGEVGDTQYF.

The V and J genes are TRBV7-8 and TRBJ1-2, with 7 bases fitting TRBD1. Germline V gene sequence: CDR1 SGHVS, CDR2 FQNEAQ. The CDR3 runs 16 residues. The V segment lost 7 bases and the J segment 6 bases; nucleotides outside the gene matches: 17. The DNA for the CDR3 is TGTGCCAGCAAGACAGGGAGTCCTCTGGGGGTTGATGGCTACACCTTC. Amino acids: CASKTGSPLGVDGYTF.

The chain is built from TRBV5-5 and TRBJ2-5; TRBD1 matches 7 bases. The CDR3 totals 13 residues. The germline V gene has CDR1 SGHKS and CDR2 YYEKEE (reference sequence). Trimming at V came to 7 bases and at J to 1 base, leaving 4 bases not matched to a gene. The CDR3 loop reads CASGTESQETQYF. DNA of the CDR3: TGTGCCAGCGGGACAGAAAGCCAAGAGACCCAGTACTTC. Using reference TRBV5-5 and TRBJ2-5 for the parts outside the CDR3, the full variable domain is DAGVTQSPTHLIKTRGQQVTLRCSPISGHKSVSWYQQVLGQGPQFIFQYYEKEERGRGNFPDRFSARQFPNYSSELNVNALLLGDSALYLCASGTESQETQYFGPGTRLLVL.

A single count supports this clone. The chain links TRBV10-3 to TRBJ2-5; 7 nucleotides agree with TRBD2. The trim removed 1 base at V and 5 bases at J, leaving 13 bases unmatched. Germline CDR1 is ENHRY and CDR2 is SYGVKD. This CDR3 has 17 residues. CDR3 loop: CAISELKPGLSAETQYF. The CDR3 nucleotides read TGTGCCATCAGTGAGTTAAAACCGGGACTAAGCGCGGAGACCCAGTACTTC.